This is a list of T cell receptor beta chains from one sample in a study of shared clonotypes between healthy human individuals. The table came from immunoSEQ multiplex PCR; TCRdb's copy has only in-frame clones and leaves some out. The table lists about 2.5 million clones, 85% to 95% of them singletons. Sequenced sample: naive CD4+ T cells from PBMCs. The receptors originated from a man aged 18 to 35 in good health. Some clones in this sample may be carry-over from other donors' samples. Each CDR3 is given with its conserved first and last residue. A D gene is named only where the DNA matches it firmly. Only some rows state a clone size, as once, few, many or a class for expanded clones.

j_gene: TRBJ1-1
v_gene: TRBV9
len: 15
d_gene: TRBD1
abundance: -
CDR3nt: TGTGCCAGCAGCGGAACCGGGACAGTGAACACTGAAGCTTTCTTT
CDR3aa: CASSGTGTVNTEAFF

j_gene: TRBJ1-2
v_gene: TRBV5-6
len: 16
d_gene: -
abundance: -
CDR3nt: TGTGCCAGCAGCTTGGCGGGACAAAGAGCTAACTATGGCTACACCTTC
CDR3aa: CASSLAGQRANYGYTF

j_gene: TRBJ1-2
v_gene: TRBV29-1
len: 14
d_gene: TRBD1
abundance: -
CDR3nt: TGCAGCGCCCCGACCGGGACAGGCTCCCTGGGCTACACCTTC
CDR3aa: CSAPTGTGSLGYTF

j_gene: TRBJ2-7
v_gene: TRBV6-1
len: 11
d_gene: -
abundance: -
CDR3nt: TGTGCCAGCAGTGAAGGATGGGAGCAGTACTTC
CDR3aa: CASSEGWEQYF

j_gene: TRBJ2-7
v_gene: TRBV7-9
len: 14
d_gene: -
abundance: once
CDR3nt: TGTGCCAGCAGCGTAGGGATGTTCCCCTACGAGCAGTACTTC
CDR3aa: CASSVGMFPYEQYF

j_gene: TRBJ2-7
v_gene: TRBV7-2
len: 17
d_gene: TRBD2
abundance: -
CDR3nt: TGTGCCAGCAGCTTAGAGTCGGCTAGCGGGAGCCCTAAGGGAAAGTACTTC
CDR3aa: CASSLESASGSPKGKYF

j_gene: TRBJ2-2
v_gene: TRBV6-5
len: 14
d_gene: -
abundance: -
CDR3nt: TGTGCCAGCAGTTACTCGCCAGCCACCGGGGAGCTGTTTTTT
CDR3aa: CASSYSPATGELFF

j_gene: TRBJ1-5
v_gene: TRBV19
len: 16
d_gene: -
abundance: -
CDR3nt: TGTGCCAGTAGTATTCTCGGGGGCTATAGCAATCAGCCCCAGCATTTT
CDR3aa: CASSILGGYSNQPQHF

j_gene: TRBJ2-3
v_gene: TRBV5-1
len: 17
d_gene: TRBD2
abundance: -
CDR3nt: TGCGCCAGCAGCTTGGTACCTAGCGGGAAGGGTACAGATACGCAGTATTTT
CDR3aa: CASSLVPSGKGTDTQYF

j_gene: TRBJ2-7
v_gene: TRBV6-5
len: 16
d_gene: TRBD2
abundance: once
CDR3nt: TGTGCCAGCAGTTCCGTTAGCGGGAGGGCCCCCTACGAGCAGTACTTC
CDR3aa: CASSSVSGRAPYEQYF

j_gene: TRBJ1-5
v_gene: TRBV7-9
len: 14
d_gene: -
abundance: once
CDR3nt: TGTGCCAGCAGCCCCGACAGGAGCAATCAGCCCCAGCATTTT
CDR3aa: CASSPDRSNQPQHF

j_gene: TRBJ1-2
v_gene: TRBV5-6
len: 17
d_gene: TRBD1
abundance: -
CDR3nt: TGTGCCAGCAGCTTACCGACAGGGCGGTCTATAAGCTATGGCTACACCTTC
CDR3aa: CASSLPTGRSISYGYTF

j_gene: TRBJ2-7
v_gene: TRBV4-1
len: 17
d_gene: TRBD2
abundance: once
CDR3nt: TGCGCCAGCAGCCAAGATCGGGGGGGGAACACACCTTACGAGCAGTACTTC
CDR3aa: CASSQDRGGNTPYEQYF

j_gene: TRBJ1-1
v_gene: TRBV20-1
len: 8
d_gene: -
abundance: few
CDR3nt: TGCGGAGTACAAGAAGCTTTCTTT
CDR3aa: CGVQEAFF

j_gene: TRBJ1-6
v_gene: TRBV6-5
len: 13
d_gene: -
abundance: -
CDR3nt: TGTGCCAGCACCACGACAGCTAATTCACCCCTCCACTTT
CDR3aa: CASTTTANSPLHF

j_gene: TRBJ1-2
v_gene: TRBV5-8
len: 13
d_gene: -
abundance: -
CDR3nt: TGTGCCAGCAGCTTGGACAGGGCGGGCGGCTACACCTTC
CDR3aa: CASSLDRAGGYTF

j_gene: TRBJ1-3
v_gene: TRBV10-2
len: 17
d_gene: TRBD1
abundance: -
CDR3nt: TGCGCCAGCAAGGGAACCGGACAGGGGACTTCTGGAAACACCATATATTTT
CDR3aa: CASKGTGQGTSGNTIYF

j_gene: TRBJ2-1
v_gene: TRBV7-2
len: 17
d_gene: TRBD2
abundance: -
CDR3nt: TGTGCCAGCAGCTTAGTGGCTTGGGAGGGCCTAAACAATGAGCAGTTCTTC
CDR3aa: CASSLVAWEGLNNEQFF

j_gene: TRBJ2-2
v_gene: TRBV7-2
len: 15
d_gene: -
abundance: -
CDR3nt: TGTGCCAGCAGTGAAAGCAGACTAAACACCGGGGAGCTGTTTTTT
CDR3aa: CASSESRLNTGELFF

j_gene: TRBJ1-4
v_gene: TRBV6-6
len: 15
d_gene: -
abundance: -
CDR3nt: TGTGCCAGCAGTAATCCCGAAGGAACTAATGAAAAACTGTTTTTT
CDR3aa: CASSNPEGTNEKLFF

j_gene: TRBJ2-2
v_gene: TRBV28
len: 12
d_gene: -
abundance: -
CDR3nt: TGTGCCAGCAGTTTCGTCCACGGGGAGCTGTTTTTT
CDR3aa: CASSFVHGELFF

j_gene: TRBJ1-1
v_gene: TRBV11-3
len: 15
d_gene: -
abundance: -
CDR3nt: TGTGCCAGCAGCCCGTGGACCAGTCAGAACACTGAAGCTTTCTTT
CDR3aa: CASSPWTSQNTEAFF

j_gene: TRBJ1-5
v_gene: TRBV10-3
len: 18
d_gene: -
abundance: -
CDR3nt: TGTGCCATCAGTGACCGCGGGACCACCCCCCCAGGGAATCAGCCCCAGCATTTT
CDR3aa: CAISDRGTTPPGNQPQHF

j_gene: TRBJ2-7
v_gene: TRBV28
len: 13
d_gene: -
abundance: -
CDR3nt: TGTGCCAGCAGGGGACGCACCTCCTACGAGCAGTACTTC
CDR3aa: CASRGRTSYEQYF

j_gene: TRBJ2-7
v_gene: TRBV7-4
len: 15
d_gene: TRBD1
abundance: -
CDR3nt: TGTGCCAGCAGCTTTCGACAGGGAAAAATGTACGAGCAGTACTTC
CDR3aa: CASSFRQGKMYEQYF

j_gene: TRBJ1-5
v_gene: TRBV11-1
len: 13
d_gene: -
abundance: -
CDR3nt: TGTGCCAGCAGCTTAGTTTTCAATCAGCCCCAGCATTTT
CDR3aa: CASSLVFNQPQHF